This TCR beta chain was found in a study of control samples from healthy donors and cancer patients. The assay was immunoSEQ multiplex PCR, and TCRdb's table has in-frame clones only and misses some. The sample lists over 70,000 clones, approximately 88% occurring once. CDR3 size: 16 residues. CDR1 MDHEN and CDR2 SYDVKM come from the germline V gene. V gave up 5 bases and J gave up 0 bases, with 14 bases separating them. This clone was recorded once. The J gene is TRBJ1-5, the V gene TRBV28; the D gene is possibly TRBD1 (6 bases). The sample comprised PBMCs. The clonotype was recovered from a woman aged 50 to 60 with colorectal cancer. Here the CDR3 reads CASSRQRGDSNQPQHF. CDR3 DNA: TGTGCCAGCAGTCGACAGAGGGGGGATAGCAATCAGCCCCAGCATTTT.